This TCR beta chain originates from a study of early T cells in non-severe SARS-CoV-2 infection. Across the study: From unsorted whole blood, bulk RNA was sequenced, and the chains remained unpaired.

Separate cDNA molecules each had unique molecular identifiers attached to them. TCRdb analysed the 5' RACE reads with MiXCR anew, one entry per CDR3 protein. The data contain about 67,000 distinct CDR3 sequences, approximately 10% of them seen just once; the ten biggest clones take up 3% to 4%. The CDR3 contains 13 residues. Germline loops: CDR1 SQVTM, CDR2 ANQGSEA. Trimming removed 3 bases from V and 4 bases from J; junction bases left unmatched: 5. This clonotype came up a few times. Antigen: not known. Overall study findings and caveats: Anti-spike CD8 responses were favored by VDJdb matching, which missed private and CD4 specificities.

This TCR came from an adult who was a healthcare worker with PCR-confirmed SARS-CoV-2 infection or an uninfected control (not recorded which). Specimen: whole blood. The chain combines TRBV29-1 with TRBJ2-5, with TRBD2 identical over 7 bases. In DNA form, the CDR3 reads TGCAGCGTTGATGGTTGGGAGGGAGAGACCCAGTACTTC. Its protein is CSVDGWEGETQYF.